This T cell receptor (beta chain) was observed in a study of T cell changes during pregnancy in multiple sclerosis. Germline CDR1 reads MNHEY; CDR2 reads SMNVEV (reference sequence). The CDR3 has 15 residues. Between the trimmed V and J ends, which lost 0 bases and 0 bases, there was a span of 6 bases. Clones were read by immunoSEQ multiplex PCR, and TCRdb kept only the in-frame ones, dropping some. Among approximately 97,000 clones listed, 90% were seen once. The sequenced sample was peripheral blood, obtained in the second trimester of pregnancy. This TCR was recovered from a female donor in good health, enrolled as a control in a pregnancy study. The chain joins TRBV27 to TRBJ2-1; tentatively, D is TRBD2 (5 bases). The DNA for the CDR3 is TGTGCCAGCAGTTTATCGGCGGGCTCCTACAATGAGCAGTTCTTC. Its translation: CASSLSAGSYNEQFF.